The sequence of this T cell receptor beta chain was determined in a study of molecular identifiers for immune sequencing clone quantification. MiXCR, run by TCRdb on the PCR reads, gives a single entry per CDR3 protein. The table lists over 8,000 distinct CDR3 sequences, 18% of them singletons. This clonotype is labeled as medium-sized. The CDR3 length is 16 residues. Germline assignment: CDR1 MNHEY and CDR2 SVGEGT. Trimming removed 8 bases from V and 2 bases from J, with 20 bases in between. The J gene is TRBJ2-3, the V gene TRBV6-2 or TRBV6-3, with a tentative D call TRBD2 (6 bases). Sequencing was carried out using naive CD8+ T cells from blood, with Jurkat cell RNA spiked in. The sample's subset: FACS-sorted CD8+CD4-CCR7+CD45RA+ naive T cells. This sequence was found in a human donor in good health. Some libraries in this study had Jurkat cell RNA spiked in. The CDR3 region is CASPGPLAEITDTQYF. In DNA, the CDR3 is TGTGCCAGCCCAGGGCCGTTAGCGGAGATCACAGATACGCAGTATTTT.